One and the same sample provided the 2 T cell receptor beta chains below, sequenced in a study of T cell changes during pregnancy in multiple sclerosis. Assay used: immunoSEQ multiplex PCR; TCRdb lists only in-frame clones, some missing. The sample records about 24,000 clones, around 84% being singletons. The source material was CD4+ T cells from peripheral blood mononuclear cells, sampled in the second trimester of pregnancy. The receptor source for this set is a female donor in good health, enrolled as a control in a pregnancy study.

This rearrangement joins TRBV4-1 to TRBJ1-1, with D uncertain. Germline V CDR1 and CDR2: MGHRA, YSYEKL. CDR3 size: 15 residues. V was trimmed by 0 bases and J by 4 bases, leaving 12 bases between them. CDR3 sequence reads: CASSQDRRVGTEAFF. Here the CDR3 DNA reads TGCGCCAGCAGCCAAGATAGGAGGGTGGGCACTGAAGCTTTCTTT.

The CDR3 reads CASSRGRGDTQYF. The CDR3 DNA sequence: TGTGCCAGTAGTAGAGGGCGGGGGGATACGCAGTATTTT. The V call is TRBV19, the J call TRBJ2-3; 7 bases fit TRBD2. Trimming removed 4 bases from V and 6 bases from J; junction bases left unmatched: 4. Germline V gives CDR1 LNHDA, CDR2 SQIVND (reference sequence). The CDR3 loop spans 13 amino acids.